These 26 T cell receptor beta chains share one sample of origin, sequenced in a study of shared clonotypes between healthy human individuals. The naive CD8 subset, CD45RO-negative cells positively selected for CCR7, excluded terminally differentiated effector memory CD45RA+ cells. Sequenced by immunoSEQ multiplex PCR; TCRdb stores in-frame clones only, minus some. The data show roughly 1,800,000 clones, with approximately 94% seen just once and 1.2% held by the top ten. Material for sequencing was naive CD8+ T cells sorted from blood. All receptors come from a man younger than 35 in good health.

The chain employs TRBV5-1 and TRBJ2-1, with TRBD2 identical over 8 bases. The CDR3 length is 17 residues. Germline trimming cut 0 bases from V and 10 bases from J; bases unmatched to any gene: 15. The germline V gene has CDR1 SGHRS and CDR2 YFSETQ. The CDR3 protein is CASSLVPGLATLGEQFF. The DNA of the CDR3 is TGCGCCAGCAGCTTGGTCCCAGGACTAGCCACCCTGGGGGAGCAGTTCTTC.

With regard to this clone: Distinct nucleotide sequences in the sample also encode this CDR3. The gene calls are TRBV28 and TRBJ1-5; D remains ambiguous. The V gene lost 1 base and the J gene lost 3 bases, with 7 bases spanning the gap. In germline, CDR1 is MDHEN, CDR2 SYDVKM. The CDR3 loop spans 14 amino acids. CDR3 DNA sequence: TGTGCCAGCAGTTTATCGGCCGCCAATCAGCCCCAGCATTTT. This gives the protein CASSLSAANQPQHF.

The J gene is TRBJ2-7, the V gene TRBV5-1; 14 bases align to TRBD2. Unmatched junction bases numbered 5, after V lost 4 bases and J lost 5 bases. CDR1 and CDR2 (germline): SGHRS, YFSETQ. This CDR3 has 15 amino acids. CDR3 region: CASSGGLAGEDEQYF. CDR3 in DNA: TGCGCCAGCAGCGGGGGACTAGCGGGAGAAGACGAGCAGTACTTC.

This clone occurred once. This chain uses TRBV7-6 with TRBJ1-3; D unresolved. Trimming shortened V by 5 bases and J by 4 bases, and 15 bases separated the two germline ends. Looked up from germline, CDR1 is SGHVS and CDR2 is FNYEAQ. The CDR3 is made up of 15 amino acids. CDR3 residues: CASSAARDRGNTIYF. The CDR3 nucleotides read TGTGCCAGCAGCGCAGCCCGGGATAGGGGAAACACCATATATTTT.

V is TRBV28 and J is TRBJ2-7; D gene uncertain. Trimming shortened V by 1 base and J by 3 bases, and 10 bases separated the two germline ends. The CDR3 contains 14 residues. Germline V CDR1 and CDR2: MDHEN, SYDVKM. CDR3 amino acids: CASSLYGQDYEQYF. The CDR3, as DNA: TGTGCCAGCAGTTTATACGGGCAGGACTACGAGCAGTACTTC.

About this clone: Other DNA sequences from this sample encode an identical CDR3 as well. The chain joins TRBV19 to TRBJ1-1; TRBD1 is a possible D gene (5 bases). The V gene's germline CDR1 is LNHDA and CDR2 SQIVND (reference sequence). Between the trimmed V and J ends, which lost 0 bases and 6 bases, there was a span of 5 bases. The CDR3 has 12 amino acids. The CDR3 nucleotides read TGTGCCAGTAGTATAGAAGGGGCTGAAGCTTTCTTT. Encoded protein: CASSIEGAEAFF.

The chain links TRBV6-6 to TRBJ2-5; TRBD1 might be the D (6 bases). V gave up 0 bases and J gave up 5 bases, with 10 bases separating them. Germline V gives CDR1 MNHNY, CDR2 SVGAGI (reference sequence). The CDR3 length is 14 residues. CDR3 region: CASSYSGAGETQYF. In DNA, the CDR3 is TGTGCCAGCAGTTACTCGGGGGCTGGGGAGACCCAGTACTTC.

Note on this clone: This sample also contains other DNA sequences that code for the same CDR3. The chain joins TRBV6-5 to TRBJ1-2, with D tentatively TRBD1 (6 bases). Germline V CDR1 and CDR2: MNHEY, SVGAGI. The V end lost 2 bases, the J end lost 8 bases, and 12 bases lay between the germline ends. This CDR3 spans 13 amino acids. The CDR3 loop reads CASSYGQGPGYTF. The CDR3 nucleotides are TGTGCCAGCAGTTACGGGCAGGGGCCCGGCTACACCTTC.

The chain links TRBV6-5 to TRBJ1-1, with 8 bases identical to TRBD1. The CDR3 runs to 15 residues. Germline-derived CDR1 and CDR2 are MNHEY and SVGAGI. The trim removed 5 bases at V and 1 base at J, leaving 6 bases unmatched. CDR3 nucleotides: TGTGCCAGCAGTCCCTACAGGGGGTGGAACACTGAAGCTTTCTTT. Encoded protein: CASSPYRGWNTEAFF.

The chain employs TRBV7-9 and TRBJ2-2; 10 bases match TRBD2. Germline V gene lookup returns CDR1 SEHNR and CDR2 FQNEAQ (reference sequence). Losses at the gene ends were 5 bases for V and 7 bases for J; bases not matched to a gene: 10. CDR3 length: 16 residues. Here the CDR3 reads CASSPPSGRDGGELFF. The CDR3 region has the DNA TGTGCCAGCAGCCCCCCGAGCGGGAGGGATGGCGGGGAGCTGTTTTTT.

The V and J genes are TRBV29-1 and TRBJ2-7; D is possibly TRBD1 or TRBD2 (6 bases each). The CDR3 covers 13 residues. Germline CDR1 reads SQVTM; CDR2 reads ANQGSEA. Trimming removed 4 bases from V and 2 bases from J, with 12 bases in between. The CDR3 here is CSVGGAGAYEQYF. The CDR3 region has the DNA TGCAGCGTTGGGGGGGCAGGGGCCTACGAGCAGTACTTC.

The chain links TRBV1 to TRBJ2-7; TRBD1 is taken as the D call from the table, unchecked against the DNA. TRBV1 represents a pseudogene. The CDR3 extends over 15 amino acids. CDR3 bases: TGCACCAGCAGCACATTGGACAGGGTAATCGACGAGCAGTACTTC. Protein: CTSSTLDRVIDEQYF.

V usage is TRBV6-6 and J usage is TRBJ2-7; D is undetermined. This CDR3 region has 14 residues. The germline V and J ends were trimmed by 4 bases and 2 bases, with 12 bases remaining between them. The germline V gene encodes CDR1 MNHNY and CDR2 SVGAGI (reference sequence). In DNA form, the CDR3 reads TGTGCCAGCAGTTCCCTCGACCCCCCCTACGAGCAGTACTTC. Amino acids: CASSSLDPPYEQYF.

The chain couples TRBV6-5 to TRBJ1-3; weak D call: TRBD1 (6 bases). Germline V lookup: CDR1 MNHEY, CDR2 SVGAGI. The germline V and J ends were trimmed by 5 bases and 0 bases, with 11 bases remaining between them. The CDR3 sequence is 15 residues long. CDR3 nucleotides: TGTGCCAGCAGTAAGGACAGAAACTCTGGAAACACCATATATTTT. It encodes CASSKDRNSGNTIYF.

The CDR3 nucleotides are TGCAGCGTTGGGGACAGGGCTGGGGGGGAGACCCAGTACTTC. Its translation: CSVGDRAGGETQYF. The V gene is TRBV29-1, the J gene TRBJ2-5; 9 bases line up with TRBD1. Losses at the gene ends were 4 bases for V and 5 bases for J; bases not matched to a gene: 8. The CDR3 has 14 residues. Looked up from germline, CDR1 is SQVTM and CDR2 is ANQGSEA.

The chain combines TRBV27 with TRBJ2-7; a weak D match, TRBD2 (5 bases). V was clipped by 3 bases and J by 1 base, with 19 bases between them. Germline CDR1 is MNHEY and CDR2 is SMNVEV (reference sequence). The length of the CDR3 is 17 residues. CDR3 in amino acids: CASSLALGSPGSYEQYF. The CDR3 DNA follows: TGTGCCAGCAGTTTGGCTCTTGGATCCCCGGGGTCCTACGAGCAGTACTTC.

About this clone: Other nucleotide sequences from this sample produce the same CDR3. V gene TRBV13 combines with J gene TRBJ2-6, with unresolved D. The CDR3 contains 14 residues. V lost 5 bases and J 1 base, leaving 6 bases between the germline ends. Germline V CDR1 and CDR2: PRHDT, FYEKMQ (reference sequence). CDR3 loop: CASSLGSGANVLTF. The DNA for the CDR3 is TGTGCCAGCAGCCTTGGTTCTGGGGCCAACGTCCTGACTTTC.

The chain employs TRBV2 and TRBJ2-7; D may be TRBD1 or TRBD2 (5 bases each). Germline lookup yields CDR1 SNHLY and CDR2 FYNNEI. The CDR3 spans 13 residues. Trimming stripped 7 bases from V and 0 bases from J, with 10 bases between. CDR3 DNA sequence: TGTGCCAGCACACGAGGGGCCTCCTACGAGCAGTACTTC. Amino acids: CASTRGASYEQYF.

This chain uses TRBV5-6 with TRBJ1-2, with TRBD1 matching over 8 bases. CDR3 length: 16 residues. The trim removed 3 bases at V and 3 bases at J, leaving 10 bases unmatched. Germline V gene sequence: CDR1 SGHDT, CDR2 YYEEEE. Here the CDR3 DNA reads TGTGCCAGCAGCTCCCTTGACCTGGACAGGGACTATGGCTACACCTTC. Amino acids: CASSSLDLDRDYGYTF.

The chain recombines TRBV7-8 with TRBJ1-2; 10 bases line up with TRBD1. Germline V lookup: CDR1 SGHVS, CDR2 FQNEAQ. J was trimmed by 0 bases and V by 5 bases; bases with no gene match: 12. This CDR3 is built from 18 residues. DNA of the CDR3: TGTGCCAGCAGCGTAGGAGAGGGACAGGGGAGGGCTAACTATGGCTACACCTTC. Translated: CASSVGEGQGRANYGYTF. Full variable domain (outside the CDR3, taken from reference TRBV7-8 and TRBJ1-2): GAGVSQSPRYKVAKRGQDVALRCDPISGHVSLFWYQQALGQGPEFLTYFQNEAQLDKSGLPSDRFFAERPEGSVSTLKIQRTQQEDSAVYLCASSVGEGQGRANYGYTFGSGTRLTVV.

The chain couples TRBV6-1 to TRBJ2-7, with D possibly matching TRBD1 (6 bases). The V gene lost 5 bases and the J gene lost 4 bases, with 18 bases spanning the gap. The CDR3 length is 15 residues. Germline V gives CDR1 MNHNS, CDR2 SASEGT. CDR3 residues: CASSPGDIPVYEQYF. For the CDR3, the DNA is TGTGCCAGCAGTCCTGGGGACATCCCAGTGTACGAGCAGTACTTC.

V gene TRBV21-1 combines with J gene TRBJ2-1; the table's D call, TRBD2, was not checked against the DNA. TRBV21-1 is termed a pseudogene. CDR3 length: 16 residues. CDR3 in amino acids: CASSNLVAGVGNEQFF. The CDR3 coding sequence is TGTGCCAGCAGCAATCTCGTGGCGGGAGTGGGCAATGAGCAGTTCTTC.

The chain links TRBV6-5 to TRBJ1-2; 7 positions agree with TRBD1. This CDR3 comprises 13 residues. The germline V gene encodes CDR1 MNHEY and CDR2 SVGAGI. Germline trimming cut 2 bases from V and 5 bases from J; bases unmatched to any gene: 2. CDR3 nucleotide sequence: TGTGCCAGCAGTTACGTACAGGGGTATGGCTACACCTTC. Protein sequence: CASSYVQGYGYTF.

A remark on this clone: At one end the junction does not follow the germline gene, possibly because of a read error. This chain links TRBV5-4 with TRBJ2-5; the D call may be TRBD1 or TRBD2 (5 bases each). Germline CDR1 and CDR2: SGHNT and YYREEE (reference sequence). The CDR3 has 14 amino acids. The CDR3 DNA reads TGTGCCAGCAGCACACGGGGCAACCATGAGACCCAGTACTTC. Its translation: CASSTRGNHETQYF.

The J gene is TRBJ2-7, the V gene TRBV11-3; D perhaps matches TRBD2 (5 bases). The CDR3 covers 13 residues. Germline lookup yields CDR1 SGHNT and CDR2 YENEEA. The V gene lost 2 bases and the J gene lost 5 bases, with 10 bases spanning the gap. CDR3 DNA sequence: TGTGCCAGCAGCTTAAATGTCGGGGACGAGCAGTACTTC. Its protein product is CASSLNVGDEQYF.

The CDR3 DNA reads TGTGCCAGCTCACCACCGCAGGGTCACCTGGATACGCAGTATTTT. Protein sequence: CASSPPQGHLDTQYF. The rearrangement uses TRBV18 and TRBJ2-3, with D possibly matching TRBD1 (5 bases). Looked up from germline, CDR1 is KGHSH and CDR2 is LQKENI. The CDR3 totals 15 residues. V gave up 0 bases and J gave up 6 bases, with 13 bases separating them. Together with reference TRBV18 and TRBJ2-3, the CDR3 gives the full variable domain: NAGVMQNPRHLVRRRGQEARLRCSPMKGHSHVYWYRQLPEEGLKFMVYLQKENIIDESGMPKERFSAEFPKEGPSILRIQQVVRGDSAAYFCASSPPQGHLDTQYFGPGTRLTVL.